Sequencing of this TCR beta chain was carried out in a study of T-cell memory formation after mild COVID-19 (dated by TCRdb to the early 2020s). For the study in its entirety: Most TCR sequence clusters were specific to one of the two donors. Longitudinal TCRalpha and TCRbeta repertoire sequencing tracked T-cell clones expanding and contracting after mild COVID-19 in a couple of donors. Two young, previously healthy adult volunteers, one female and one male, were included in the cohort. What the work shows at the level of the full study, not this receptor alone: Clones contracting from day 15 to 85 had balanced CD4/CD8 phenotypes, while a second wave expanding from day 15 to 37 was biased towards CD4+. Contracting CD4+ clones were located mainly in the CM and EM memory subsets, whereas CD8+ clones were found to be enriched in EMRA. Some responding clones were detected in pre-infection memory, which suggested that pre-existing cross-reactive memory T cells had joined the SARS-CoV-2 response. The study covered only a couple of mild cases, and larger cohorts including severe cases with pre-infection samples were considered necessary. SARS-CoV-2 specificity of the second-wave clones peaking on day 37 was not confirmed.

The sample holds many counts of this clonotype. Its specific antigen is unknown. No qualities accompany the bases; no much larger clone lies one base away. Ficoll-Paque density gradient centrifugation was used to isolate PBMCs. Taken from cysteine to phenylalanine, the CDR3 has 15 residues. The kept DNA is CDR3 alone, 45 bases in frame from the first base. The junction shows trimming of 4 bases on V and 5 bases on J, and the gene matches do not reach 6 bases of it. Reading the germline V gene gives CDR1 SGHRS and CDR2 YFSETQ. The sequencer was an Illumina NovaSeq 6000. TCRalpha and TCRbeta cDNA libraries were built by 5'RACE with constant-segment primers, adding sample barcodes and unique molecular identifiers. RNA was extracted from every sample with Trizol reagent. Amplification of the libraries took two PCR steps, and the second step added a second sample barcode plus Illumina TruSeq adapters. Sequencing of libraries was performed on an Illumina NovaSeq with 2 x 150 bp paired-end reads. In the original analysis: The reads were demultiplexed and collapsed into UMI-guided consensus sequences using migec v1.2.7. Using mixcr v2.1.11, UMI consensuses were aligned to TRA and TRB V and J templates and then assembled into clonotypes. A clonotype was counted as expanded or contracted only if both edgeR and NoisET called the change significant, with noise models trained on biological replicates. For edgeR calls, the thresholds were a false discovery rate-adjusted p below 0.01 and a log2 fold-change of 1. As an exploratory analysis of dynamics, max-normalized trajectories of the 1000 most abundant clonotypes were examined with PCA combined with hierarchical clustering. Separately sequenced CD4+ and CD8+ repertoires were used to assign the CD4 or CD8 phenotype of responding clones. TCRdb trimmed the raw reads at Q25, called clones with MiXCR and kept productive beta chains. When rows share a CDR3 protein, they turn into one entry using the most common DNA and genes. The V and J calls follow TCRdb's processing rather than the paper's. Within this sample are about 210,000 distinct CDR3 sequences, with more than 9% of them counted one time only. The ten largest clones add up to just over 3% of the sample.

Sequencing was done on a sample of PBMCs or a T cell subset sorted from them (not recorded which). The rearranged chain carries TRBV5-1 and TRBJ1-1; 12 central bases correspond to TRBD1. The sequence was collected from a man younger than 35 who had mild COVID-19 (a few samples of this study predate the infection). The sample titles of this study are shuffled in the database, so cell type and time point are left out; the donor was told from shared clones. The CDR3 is CASSTGTGGSTEAFF. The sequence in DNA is TGCGCCAGCAGCACCGGGACAGGGGGCTCGACTGAAGCTTTCTTT.